This TCR beta chain was recovered during a study of blood T cell repertoires in COVID-19. From germline, CDR1 is SGHRS and CDR2 YFSETQ. V was pared by 2 bases and J by 3 bases, with 11 bases between. The CDR3 loop spans 14 amino acids. Profiled with immunoSEQ multiplex PCR; TCRdb holds only in-frame clones, not every one. This sample carries over 25,000 clones, 78% of them seen once, and the ten largest clones take around a third. This clonotype was sampled from an older man with acute or convalescent COVID-19. The J gene is TRBJ2-5, the V gene TRBV5-1; D perhaps matches TRBD1 (6 bases). The sequencing sample was made of peripheral blood. The chain's CDR3 is CASSLQGSEETQYF. In DNA, the CDR3 is TGCGCCAGCAGCTTACAGGGTAGCGAAGAGACCCAGTACTTC. The variable domain in full, with the rest retrieved from reference TRBV5-1 and TRBJ2-5, is KAGVTQTPRYLIKTRGQQVTLSCSPISGHRSVSWYQQTPGQGLQFLFEYFSETQRNKGNFPGRFSGRQFSNSRSEMNVSTLELGDSALYLCASSLQGSEETQYFGPGTRLLVL.